These 17 T cell receptor beta chains share one sample of origin, sequenced in a study of blood T cell repertoires in COVID-19. Sequenced by immunoSEQ multiplex PCR; TCRdb stores in-frame clones only, minus some. Of around 40,000 clones in the sample, more than 80% were seen once. The sample consisted of peripheral blood. The receptor source for this set is a man younger than 45 with active or convalescent COVID-19.

This clone was recorded once. The genes are TRBV7-2 and TRBJ2-7; no clear D. From germline, CDR1 is SGHTA and CDR2 FQGNSA. V dropped 5 bases and J dropped 2 bases, with 16 bases sitting between them. The CDR3 sequence is 15 residues long. As DNA, the CDR3 is TGTGCCAGCAGCCTTATTGCCGGGTCCACCTACGAGCAGTACGTC. This sequence encodes CASSLIAGSTYEQYV.

The chain links TRBV7-8 to TRBJ1-6; D remains unclear. CDR3 length equals 17 residues. Germline V gene sequence: CDR1 SGHVS, CDR2 FQNEAQ. The germline V and J ends were trimmed by 6 bases and 8 bases, with 23 bases remaining between them. The CDR3 region has the DNA TGTGCCAGCAGTTCCCCCGAAGAGACTCGCGGCGATTCACCCCTCCACTTT. It yields the protein CASSSPEETRGDSPLHF.

This sequence joins TRBV5-5 and TRBJ2-5; TRBD2 is a possible D gene (6 bases). Trimming removed 5 bases at V and 5 bases at J, with 25 bases between. Germline CDR1 is SGHKS and CDR2 is YYEKEE (reference sequence). The CDR3 has 17 amino acids. The CDR3 region is CASSRQIAAKRVETQYF. The CDR3 nucleotides read TGTGCCAGCAGTAGACAGATAGCGGCCAAAAGGGTGGAGACCCAGTACTTC. Full variable domain (rest looked up from reference TRBV5-5 and TRBJ2-5): DAGVTQSPTHLIKTRGQQVTLRCSPISGHKSVSWYQQVLGQGPQFIFQYYEKEERGRGNFPDRFSARQFPNYSSELNVNALLLGDSALYLCASSRQIAAKRVETQYFGPGTRLLVL.

V usage is TRBV3-1 (or the pseudogene TRBV3-2) and J usage is TRBJ2-1; TRBD1 matches 9 bases. CDR1 is LGHDT and CDR2 is YNNKEL in the germline V gene (reference sequence). V shed 8 bases and J 2 bases; nucleotides not matched to a gene: 4. The CDR3 is 14 residues long. The CDR3 sequence is CASGGTGPYNEQFF. In DNA, the CDR3 is TGTGCCAGCGGCGGGACAGGGCCCTACAATGAGCAGTTCTTC.

The chain carries TRBV6-5 and TRBJ1-5, with TRBD1 as a possible D gene (6 bases). The CDR3 contains 15 residues. Per the germline V gene, CDR1 is MNHEY and CDR2 is SVGAGI. Trimming took off 10 bases at V and 0 bases at J, with 16 bases between the two ends. The CDR3 DNA follows: TGTGCCACCGTCGACACAGGGTTTAGCAATCAGCCCCAGCATTTT. As protein: CATVDTGFSNQPQHF.

V gene TRBV10-1 combines with J gene TRBJ2-3, with TRBD1 matching 7 bases. V lost 2 bases and J lost 1; bases outside the gene matches: 3. The germline V gene encodes CDR1 WNHNN and CDR2 SYGVQD (reference sequence). The CDR3 is 15 residues long. The CDR3 region has the DNA TGCGCCAGCAGTGAGACCACAGGGGGCACAGATACGCAGTATTTT. Protein: CASSETTGGTDTQYF.

V and J are TRBV19 and TRBJ2-1; 9 positions agree with TRBD2. Germline values: CDR1 LNHDA, CDR2 SQIVND (reference sequence). The CDR3 contains 15 residues. The junction had 10 bases not matched to a gene; V was cut back by 5 bases and J by 8 bases. CDR3 DNA: TGTGCCAGTAGTCCGGGACTAGCCTTGCGCGATGAGCAGTTCTTC. Amino acids: CASSPGLALRDEQFF.

V gene TRBV18 combines with J gene TRBJ2-2; D not certain. Per germline, CDR1 KGHSH and CDR2 LQKENI. CDR3 length equals 14 residues. The ends were cut back, 4 bases at V and 1 base at J, with 7 bases in the middle. The CDR3 here is CASSRLENTGELFF. DNA of the CDR3: TGTGCCAGCTCACGTTTAGAGAACACCGGGGAGCTGTTTTTT.

J is TRBJ1-2 and V is TRBV2, with TRBD1 matching over 9 bases. This CDR3 spans 16 amino acids. Germline CDR1 is SNHLY and CDR2 is FYNNEI. J gave up 0 bases and V 3 bases, and 5 bases lay outside the gene matches. CDR3 DNA sequence: TGTGCCAGCAGTGAGAGACAGGGGGTATCTAACTATGGCTACACCTTC. Its translation is CASSERQGVSNYGYTF.

J is TRBJ1-4 and V is TRBV21-1. TRBV21-1 is a pseudogene. The CDR3 totals 17 residues. As DNA, the CDR3 is TGTGCCAGCACCTCCCGGGAGGGAGTCGCAACTAATGAAAAACTGTTTTTT. It is translated as CASTSREGVATNEKLFF.

The V call is TRBV28, the J call TRBJ1-1; perhaps TRBD1 as D (6 bases). Per the germline V gene, CDR1 is MDHEN and CDR2 is SYDVKM. The CDR3 consists of 15 residues. V was trimmed by 7 bases and J by 8 bases, leaving 23 bases between them. The CDR3 loop is CASILSGGTYMEAFF. In DNA form, the CDR3 reads TGTGCCAGCATATTATCCGGTGGGACATACATGGAAGCTTTCTTT.

The V call is TRBV19, the J call TRBJ1-1, with TRBD1 matching 7 bases. Losses at the gene ends were 6 bases for V and 8 bases for J; bases not matched to a gene: 3. Germline lookup yields CDR1 LNHDA and CDR2 SQIVND (reference sequence). The CDR3 length is 11 residues. The CDR3 here is CASSDRAEAFF. CDR3 in DNA: TGTGCCAGTAGCGACAGGGCAGAAGCTTTCTTT.

CDR3 bases: TGTGCCAGTAGTACAAGACAGGGGAGATACCAGCCCCAGCATTTT. It codes for CASSTRQGRYQPQHF. This chain joins TRBV19 and TRBJ1-5; the match to TRBD1 covers 8 bases. CDR1 and CDR2 (germline): LNHDA, SQIVND (reference sequence). The V and J ends lost 4 bases and 7 bases, in that order; junction bases with no gene match: 9. This CDR3 is built from 15 residues.

The V and J genes are TRBV28 and TRBJ1-1; D is undetermined. CDR1 and CDR2 from the germline V gene are MDHEN and SYDVKM. This CDR3 spans 14 amino acids. V lost 3 bases, J lost 4 bases, and 12 bases lay in between. Here the CDR3 reads CASSFTLPGTEAFF. The CDR3 DNA reads as TGTGCCAGCAGTTTTACCCTCCCGGGCACTGAAGCTTTCTTT.

The chain is built from TRBV7-9 and TRBJ2-1; 7 bases agree with TRBD2. This CDR3 region has 14 residues. V lost 1 base to trimming and J lost 8 bases; unmatched junction nucleotides: 5. Germline V gives CDR1 SEHNR, CDR2 FQNEAQ (reference sequence). The CDR3 bases are TGTGCCAGCAGCTTAGGCGGGAGCAAAGATGAGCAGTTCTTC. It yields the protein CASSLGGSKDEQFF.

This clone was recorded only once. This sequence joins TRBV29-1 and TRBJ2-7, with 7 bases matching TRBD1. CDR1 and CDR2 from the germline V gene are SQVTM and ANQGSEA. The CDR3 sequence is 12 residues long. V lost 4 bases and J lost 5; bases outside the gene matches: 5. CDR3 sequence: CSVGWGTDEQYV. The CDR3 DNA follows: TGCAGCGTTGGCTGGGGGACAGACGAGCAGTACGTC.

This chain uses TRBV3-1 (or the pseudogene TRBV3-2) with TRBJ1-3, with a possible D match to TRBD1 (6 bases). Between the trimmed V and J ends, which lost 4 bases and 0 bases, there was a span of 22 bases. The CDR3 totals 19 residues. Per germline, CDR1 LGHDT and CDR2 YNNKEL (reference sequence). CDR3 sequence: CASSRQQGPKASSGNTIYF. CDR3 DNA sequence: TGTGCCAGCAGCCGCCAACAGGGTCCAAAGGCAAGCTCTGGAAACACCATATATTTT.